Below are 32 T cell receptor beta chains sequenced from a single sample in a study of CD8 T cells in ankylosing spondylitis. Study-level results: Characteristic, it appeared, of ankylosing spondylitis blood was a TCR beta motif of 7 or 8 highly homologous variants.

MiXCR, run by TCRdb on the 5' RACE reads, gives a single entry per CDR3 protein. In the table there are just under 550,000 distinct CDR3 sequences, 12% of which are singletons. Their target antigens are unknown. Sequenced: blood, either unsorted or a sorted T cell fraction (not recorded which). The receptors here all came from a male donor with ankylosing spondylitis.

The sample holds a few counts of this clonotype. The chain carries TRBV10-3 and TRBJ2-1, with 9 bases that match TRBD2. The length of the CDR3 is 14 residues. Germline assignment: CDR1 ENHRY and CDR2 SYGVKD. With 7 bases clipped from V and 5 bases from J, the junction kept 6 bases outside the gene matches. The CDR3 loop is CAITPGLANNEQFF. The CDR3 DNA sequence: TGTGCCATCACCCCGGGACTAGCTAACAATGAGCAGTTCTTC.

Concerning this clonotype: A read error may produce the germline difference seen at one junction end. V gene TRBV6-1 combines with J gene TRBJ2-7, with 11 nucleotides matching TRBD1. Germline CDR1 is MNHNS and CDR2 is SASEGT. This CDR3 is 12 amino acids long. CDR3 region: CASSGWDRGWNF. DNA for the CDR3: TGTGCCAGCAGTGGATGGGACAGGGGGTGGAACTTC.

The chain has TRBV3-1 and TRBJ2-1; no definite D call. This CDR3 is built from 16 residues. Germline values: CDR1 LGHDT, CDR2 YNNKEL (reference sequence). V shed 0 bases and J shed 9 bases, with 18 bases lying between them. CDR3 protein: CASSQEFSSLVPEQFF. DNA for the CDR3: TGTGCCAGCAGCCAAGAGTTCAGTTCCCTCGTCCCTGAGCAGTTCTTC.

This clonotype was seen a handful of times. In nucleotides, the CDR3 is TGTGCCACCAGTGATTCCTTCTACGAGCAGTACTTC. This encodes CATSDSFYEQYF. The V call is TRBV24-1, the J call TRBJ2-7; D remains ambiguous. The germline CDR1 and CDR2 sequences are KGHDR and SFDVKD. V shed 2 bases and J shed 3 bases, with 4 bases lying between them. The length of the CDR3 is 12 residues.

The rearrangement joins TRBV9 to TRBJ2-1, with TRBD2 matching over 13 bases. J was trimmed by 3 bases and V by 7 bases; bases with no gene match: 7. The germline V gene has CDR1 SGDLS and CDR2 YYNGEE. This CDR3 spans 16 amino acids. The CDR3: CASRTGLAGVYNEQFF. The CDR3 nucleotides are TGTGCCAGCCGCACTGGACTAGCGGGGGTCTACAATGAGCAGTTCTTC.

The chain has TRBV12-3 or TRBV12-4 and TRBJ2-1, with D perhaps matching TRBD2 (5 bases). This CDR3 is built from 15 residues. V lost 3 bases to trimming and J lost 6 bases, with 15 bases between them. The CDR3 bases are TGTGCCAGCAGTTTGTCGCGGGTCCCCTTCAATGAGCAGTTCTTC. Protein sequence: CASSLSRVPFNEQFF.

There are a few counts of this clonotype. The genes are TRBV3-1 and TRBJ1-1; D call uncertain. The CDR3 spans 12 residues. The germline V gene encodes CDR1 LGHDT and CDR2 YNNKEL (reference sequence). Trimming removed 4 bases at V and 7 bases at J, with 10 bases between. The CDR3 DNA reads as TGTGCCAGCAGCCCTAGGATGGGTGAAGCTTTCTTT. Its protein product is CASSPRMGEAFF.

The chain has TRBV5-1 and TRBJ2-5, with 7 nucleotides matching TRBD2. Looked up from germline, CDR1 is SGHRS and CDR2 is YFSETQ. V gave up 5 bases and J gave up 3 bases; unmatched junction bases: 1. The CDR3 length is 12 residues. DNA for the CDR3: TGCGCCAGCAGGGCGGGGGAAGAGACCCAGTACTTC. This codes for CASRAGEETQYF. The full variable domain, its missing parts supplied by reference TRBV5-1 and TRBJ2-5, is KAGVTQTPRYLIKTRGQQVTLSCSPISGHRSVSWYQQTPGQGLQFLFEYFSETQRNKGNFPGRFSGRQFSNSRSEMNVSTLELGDSALYLCASRAGEETQYFGPGTRLLVL.

V gene TRBV7-8 combines with J gene TRBJ2-3; tentative D call: TRBD2 (5 bases). The CDR3 is 15 amino acids. Looked up from germline, CDR1 is SGHVS and CDR2 is FQNEAQ. V was shortened by 3 bases and J by 2 bases, with 12 bases between the two germline ends. The CDR3 here is CASSFLLGNTDTQYF. In nucleotides, the CDR3 is TGTGCCAGCAGCTTCTTACTAGGAAACACAGATACGCAGTATTTT.

This clonotype appeared a few times. The chain combines TRBV3-1 with TRBJ2-1; D call uncertain. The CDR3 is 14 residues long. Looked up from germline, CDR1 is LGHDT and CDR2 is YNNKEL (reference sequence). V was trimmed by 4 bases and J by 2 bases, leaving 9 bases between them. CDR3 protein: CASSPNGPYNEQFF. The CDR3 DNA follows: TGTGCCAGCAGCCCCAACGGGCCCTACAATGAGCAGTTCTTC.

The CDR3 loop is CAISTGTVNTEAFF. The CDR3 nucleotides are TGTGCCATCAGTACCGGGACAGTGAACACTGAAGCTTTCTTT. This chain uses TRBV10-3 with TRBJ1-1; 7 bases match TRBD1. The germline gives CDR1 ENHRY, CDR2 SYGVKD. The V and J ends lost 5 bases and 0 bases, in that order; junction bases with no gene match: 3. The CDR3 has 14 residues.

This chain uses TRBV9 with TRBJ1-1; possibly TRBD1 for D (6 bases). There are 14 residues in the CDR3. Deletions cut 3 bases from V and 10 bases from J, with 19 bases between. The germline V gene encodes CDR1 SGDLS and CDR2 YYNGEE. The CDR3 here is CASSGGTQTGRAFF. DNA for the CDR3: TGTGCCAGCAGCGGTGGCACCCAAACAGGGCGAGCTTTCTTT.

This clonotype has more than one count but fewer than ten. V is TRBV6-5 and J is TRBJ2-1, with TRBD2 matching over 9 bases. Germline V gives CDR1 MNHEY, CDR2 SVGAGI. CDR3 length equals 15 residues. Unmatched junction bases numbered 3, after V lost 4 bases and J lost 2 bases. Here the CDR3 reads CASSFAGGPYNEQFF. CDR3 sequence (DNA): TGTGCCAGCAGTTTCGCGGGAGGGCCCTACAATGAGCAGTTCTTC.

The chain recombines TRBV4-2 with TRBJ2-4; 7 positions agree with TRBD1. In germline, CDR1 is LGHNA, CDR2 YNFKEQ. The CDR3 extends over 15 amino acids. The V gene end was trimmed by 1 base and the J gene end by 5 bases; junction bases not matched to a gene: 5. The CDR3 region is CASSQGTGLENIQYF. The CDR3 coding sequence is TGTGCCAGCAGCCAAGGGACAGGCCTCGAAAACATTCAGTACTTC.

The table lists this clonotype with many counts. The rearrangement uses TRBV5-1 and TRBJ2-1; 9 bases fit TRBD2. This CDR3 is 16 amino acids long. Germline V gene sequence: CDR1 SGHRS, CDR2 YFSETQ. J lost 10 bases, V lost 0 bases, and 11 bases had no gene match. The CDR3 coding sequence is TGCGCCAGCAGCTTGGCCGCGGGGACTAGCCCCCTGGAGCAGTTCTTC. Encoded protein: CASSLAAGTSPLEQFF.

The chain has TRBV29-1 and TRBJ1-2, with TRBD1 matching over 11 bases. The length of the CDR3 is 13 residues. Germline V gene data show CDR1 as SQVTM and CDR2 as ANQGSEA. The CDR3 spells CSDGQGANYGYTF. DNA of the CDR3: TGCAGTGATGGACAGGGGGCGAACTATGGCTACACCTTC.

This clonotype has more than one count but fewer than ten. This chain connects TRBV10-3 to TRBJ2-1; D is possibly TRBD1 (5 bases). Germline values: CDR1 ENHRY, CDR2 SYGVKD. The CDR3 spans 15 residues. Trimming took 2 bases from V and 2 from J, leaving 10 bases between them. DNA of the CDR3: TGTGCCATCAGTGAGCTAGGACAACCCTACAATGAGCAGTTCTTC. Protein product: CAISELGQPYNEQFF.

This clonotype was observed many times. V usage is TRBV7-9 and J usage is TRBJ1-5; D ambiguous. This CDR3 is 12 amino acids long. The V end lost 6 bases, the J end lost 5 bases, and 8 bases lay between the germline ends. Germline assignment: CDR1 SEHNR and CDR2 FQNEAQ (reference sequence). CDR3 sequence: CASSFGDQPQHF. In DNA form, the CDR3 reads TGTGCCAGCAGTTTTGGGGATCAGCCCCAGCATTTT.

This clonotype was counted ten times or more. The chain joins TRBV5-5 to TRBJ2-3; D possibly uses TRBD1 or TRBD2 (5 bases each). V lost 2 bases and J 5 bases, leaving 15 bases between the germline ends. The germline CDR1 and CDR2 sequences are SGHKS and YYEKEE (reference sequence). This CDR3 has 15 residues. DNA for the CDR3: TGTGCCAGCAGCTTCCGGGACCCCTGGAAAGATACGCAGTATTTT. Translated, it gives CASSFRDPWKDTQYF.

This clonotype was found many times. The chain combines TRBV5-1 with TRBJ1-2; maybe TRBD1 (5 bases). The V end lost 0 bases, the J end lost 3 bases, and 9 bases lay between the germline ends. This CDR3 has 14 residues. Germline V gives CDR1 SGHRS, CDR2 YFSETQ. The CDR3, as DNA: TGCGCCAGCAGCTTGGGCGTCAGGGACTATGGCTACACCTTC. Its protein product is CASSLGVRDYGYTF.

The chain joins TRBV18 to TRBJ1-1; no clear D gene. The V end lost 3 bases, the J end lost 11 bases, and 19 bases lay between the germline ends. The CDR3 is 14 amino acids. Germline values: CDR1 KGHSH, CDR2 LQKENI. The CDR3 DNA is TGTGCCAGCTCACCGAAAGGGTCCCTCCTTACGGCTTTCTTT. It yields the protein CASSPKGSLLTAFF.

This chain joins TRBV7-8 and TRBJ2-7; D not resolved. CDR3 length: 15 residues. Germline loops: CDR1 SGHVS, CDR2 FQNEAQ. V was clipped by 3 bases and J by 3 bases, with 15 bases between them. CDR3 nucleotides: TGTGCCAGCAGCTTCTCCCTGCAGGACGACTACGAGCAGTACTTC. It specifies CASSFSLQDDYEQYF.

The table lists this clonotype with a few counts. The J gene is TRBJ2-1, the V gene TRBV5-1; perhaps TRBD2 as D (5 bases). CDR1 and CDR2 (germline): SGHRS, YFSETQ. The length of the CDR3 is 15 residues. The V end was cut by 1 base, the J end by 0 bases, with 8 bases between. CDR3 sequence (DNA): TGCGCCAGCAGCTTGCTAGCCCTCTCCTACAATGAGCAGTTCTTC. It is translated as CASSLLALSYNEQFF.

This clonotype was seen a few times. The chain has TRBV12-3 or TRBV12-4 and TRBJ2-5; D gene uncertain. The V end was cut by 6 bases, the J end by 2 bases, with 13 bases between. The CDR3 is made up of 14 amino acids. The CDR3 DNA reads as TGTGCCAGCAGCCCTTCAGCACTACAAGAGACCCAGTACTTC. Protein sequence: CASSPSALQETQYF.

This clonotype has at least ten counts. The chain joins TRBV12-3 or TRBV12-4 to TRBJ1-2; perhaps TRBD1 as D (5 bases). Between the trimmed V and J ends, which lost 5 bases and 4 bases, there was a span of 5 bases. The CDR3 extends over 11 amino acids. CDR3: CASSGGYGYTF. CDR3 nucleotide sequence: TGTGCCAGCAGTGGGGGCTATGGCTACACCTTC.

This clonotype was picked up a small number of times. The chain employs TRBV20-1 and TRBJ2-1, with 11 bases fitting TRBD2. Looked up from germline, CDR1 is DFQATT and CDR2 is SNEGSKA (reference sequence). The CDR3 spans 13 residues. The V gene end was trimmed by 7 bases and the J gene end by 7 bases; junction bases not matched to a gene: 6. The CDR3 DNA follows: TGCAGTGAAACTAGCGGGAGTTTAAATGAGCAGTTCTTC. Translating gives CSETSGSLNEQFF.

J is TRBJ2-1 and V is TRBV11-3; TRBD2 agrees at 8 bases. V was clipped by 4 bases and J by 9 bases; unmatched bases: 11. Per germline, CDR1 SGHNT and CDR2 YENEEA. This CDR3 has 15 residues. CDR3 region: CASSSGGGEDGEQFF. The CDR3, as DNA: TGTGCCAGCAGCTCGGGAGGGGGGGAGGACGGTGAGCAGTTCTTC.

The chain combines TRBV5-1 with TRBJ2-1; TRBD2 matches at 8 bases. Trimming took 5 bases from V and 6 from J; bases not matched to a gene: 10. The germline V gene has CDR1 SGHRS and CDR2 YFSETQ. The CDR3 is 15 amino acids. The CDR3 protein is CASSIGGGGINEQFF. CDR3 DNA sequence: TGCGCCAGCAGTATCGGGGGGGGTGGTATCAATGAGCAGTTCTTC. The variable domain in full, with the rest retrieved from reference TRBV5-1 and TRBJ2-1, is KAGVTQTPRYLIKTRGQQVTLSCSPISGHRSVSWYQQTPGQGLQFLFEYFSETQRNKGNFPGRFSGRQFSNSRSEMNVSTLELGDSALYLCASSIGGGGINEQFFGPGTRLTVL.

This sequence joins TRBV12-3 or TRBV12-4 and TRBJ1-2; no definite D call. V was trimmed by 5 bases and J by 7 bases, leaving 20 bases between them. This CDR3 has 15 amino acids. The CDR3 loop reads CASSEILRGNSGYTF. DNA of the CDR3: TGTGCCAGCAGTGAGATTTTACGGGGAAACAGTGGCTACACCTTC.

The chain employs TRBV15 and TRBJ1-2; no clear D. V lost 0 bases and J lost 2, with 10 bases in between. CDR1 and CDR2 from the germline V gene are LNHNV and YYDKDF (reference sequence). This CDR3 has 15 residues. This CDR3 is CATSRDLAENYGYTF. The CDR3 bases are TGTGCCACCAGCAGAGATCTGGCAGAAAACTATGGCTACACCTTC.

The chain combines TRBV20-1 with TRBJ1-5; 7 nucleotides agree with TRBD1. The CDR3 is 16 amino acids. The germline CDR1 and CDR2 sequences are DFQATT and SNEGSKA (reference sequence). V was pared by 6 bases and J by 0 bases, with 11 bases of the junction left unmatched. The CDR3: CSASPGGQYSNQPQHF. CDR3 DNA: TGCAGTGCCTCCCCCGGGGGACAGTATAGCAATCAGCCCCAGCATTTT.

This chain uses TRBV20-1 with TRBJ2-3; weak D call: TRBD2 (6 bases). Germline values: CDR1 DFQATT, CDR2 SNEGSKA (reference sequence). V lost 3 bases, J lost 0 bases, and 13 bases lay in between. The CDR3 totals 15 residues. The CDR3 nucleotides read TGCAGTGCTAGTATCTGGCGGGATAGCACAGATACGCAGTATTTT. Translating gives CSASIWRDSTDTQYF.